These T cell receptor beta chains were read from a single sample in a study of response to subunit inactivated influenza vaccine. TCRdb re-derived calls from the RT-PCR reads in MiXCR, one entry per CDR3 protein. The top ten clones hold about 9.3% of a sample with some 300,000 distinct CDR3 sequences, approximately 20% of them seen once. The input for sequencing was PBMCs from blood, taken less than 22 months after vaccination. These receptors all come from a man between 50 and 69 years old who received an inactivated influenza vaccine. Both conserved end residues are part of each CDR3. D genes are given only for firm matches. Size is stated for part of the rows, as once, few or many counts, or as a class when the clone is expanded.

clone_size,d_call,v_call,j_call,cdr3_nt,cdr3_aa
many,-,TRBV11-1,TRBJ1-1,TGTGCCAGCAATAATCTTTCGAACACTGAAGCTTTCTTT,CASNNLSNTEAFF
few,-,TRBV6-5,TRBJ1-1,TGTGCCAGCAGTTACTCTCACAGGATGAACACTGAAGCTTTCTTT,CASSYSHRMNTEAFF
-,-,TRBV7-6,TRBJ2-7,TGTGCCAGCAGTCCAAGCCCAGCCTACGAGCAGTACTTC,CASSPSPAYEQYF
few,TRBD1,TRBV7-8,TRBJ1-5,TGTGCCAGCAGCTTAGAACAGGGGAATAATCAGCCCCAGCATTTT,CASSLEQGNNQPQHF
few,TRBD2,TRBV18,TRBJ2-2,TGTGCCAGCTCACCACTAGCGGGGGAGAACACCGGGGAGCTGTTTTTT,CASSPLAGENTGELFF
few,-,TRBV5-6,TRBJ2-1,TGTGCCAGCAGCTTGCAAGGACTAATTATTGAGCAGTTCTTC,CASSLQGLIIEQFF
-,-,TRBV4-3,TRBJ2-2,TGCGCCAGCAGCCAATCGGCTGACAGAACAAACACCGGGGAGCTGTTTTTT,CASSQSADRTNTGELFF
-,-,TRBV12-3/TRBV12-4,TRBJ2-7,TGTGCCAGCAGTCGACACAGGTCCCGCGGTTATAGCTCCTACGAGCAGTACTTC,CASSRHRSRGYSSYEQYF
-,TRBD2,TRBV4-2,TRBJ2-1,TGTGCCAGCAGCCAAGGGTTAGCGGGGGGGCGATTCTTC,CASSQGLAGGRFF
-,-,TRBV7-9,TRBJ1-2,TGTGCCAGCAGTTCCAAACAGGGTAACTATGGCTACACCTTC,CASSSKQGNYGYTF
few,TRBD2,TRBV5-5,TRBJ2-2,TGTGCCAGCAGCACCGGACTAGCGGTAAACACCGGGGAGCTGTTTTTT,CASSTGLAVNTGELFF
-,TRBD2,TRBV9,TRBJ2-2,TGTGCCAGCAGCGTGAGCGGGAGGTCGAACACCGGGGAGCTGTTTTTT,CASSVSGRSNTGELFF
few,-,TRBV5-1,TRBJ2-3,TGCGCCAGCAGCTTGGACACCACAGATACGCAGTATTTT,CASSLDTTDTQYF
-,-,TRBV29-1,TRBJ2-1,TGCAGCGTCGGGATACTAGATGGGCATGAGCAGTTCTTC,CSVGILDGHEQFF
-,-,TRBV7-9,TRBJ1-1,TGTGCCAGCAGCTTAGCGAGGACGATGAACACTGAAGCTTTCTTT,CASSLARTMNTEAFF
many,-,TRBV20-1,TRBJ1-5,TGCAGTGCCCTCGGGTCCCTGAGCCATCAGCCCCAGCATTTT,CSALGSLSHQPQHF
few,-,TRBV5-1,TRBJ1-5,TGCGCCAGCAGCTTGATGGGATGGGGTCAGCCCCAGCATTTT,CASSLMGWGQPQHF
-,-,TRBV27,TRBJ1-6,TGTGCCAGCAGCGGTCTCGGTGGGGCAGGGTTTTCACCCCTCCACTTT,CASSGLGGAGFSPLHF
-,TRBD2,TRBV7-9,TRBJ2-5,TGTGCCAGCAGTCCCGGCCCGACTAGCGGAGAGACCCAGTACTTC,CASSPGPTSGETQYF
-,-,TRBV12-3/TRBV12-4,TRBJ1-3,TGTGCCAGCAGTTTTGATACAGGGAGATTCCCTGGAAACACCATATATTTT,CASSFDTGRFPGNTIYF
few,-,TRBV20-1,TRBJ2-2,TGCAGTGCGGGGGCAGCGAACACCGGGGAGCTGTTTTTT,CSAGAANTGELFF
-,-,TRBV12-3/TRBV12-4,TRBJ2-1,TGTGCCAGCAGGAAGGGAAACCGGGGCAATGAGCAGTTCTTC,CASRKGNRGNEQFF
-,-,TRBV6-2/TRBV6-3,TRBJ1-5,TGTGCCAGCAGTTACGATCCCGTCCGGAATAGCAATCAGCCCCAGCATTTT,CASSYDPVRNSNQPQHF
many,TRBD1,TRBV28,TRBJ1-1,TGTGCCAGCAGCAACAGGGGGAAGTCTATGAACACTGAAGCTTTCTTT,CASSNRGKSMNTEAFF
-,-,TRBV29-1,TRBJ1-2,TGCAGCGTTGATCGGGGGGCTAACTATGGCTACACCTTC,CSVDRGANYGYTF
medium-sized,TRBD1,TRBV4-1,TRBJ1-2,TGCGCCAGCAGCCAACTAACCGGGACAGGGGGCAACTATGGCTACACCTTC,CASSQLTGTGGNYGYTF
many,TRBD1,TRBV12-3/TRBV12-4,TRBJ2-1,TGTGCCAGCAGATTCGGACAGGGGGAGTACAATGAGCAGTTCTTC,CASRFGQGEYNEQFF
-,-,TRBV7-9,TRBJ1-2,TGTGCCAGCAGCTTAGGTCAACTTGGCTACACCTTC,CASSLGQLGYTF
few,-,TRBV12-3/TRBV12-4,TRBJ2-4,TGTGCCAGCAGTTTAGGCAGGGTGTACATTCAGTACTTC,CASSLGRVYIQYF
few,-,TRBV21-1,TRBJ1-2,TGTGCCAGCAGCAAAGTTAGGAGCCGCCCCCCATACGGCTACACCTTC,CASSKVRSRPPYGYTF
-,-,TRBV10-2,TRBJ2-7,TGCGCCAGCAGAAGCCCCCGTGGCAAAGAGCAGTACTTC,CASRSPRGKEQYF
-,-,TRBV3-1,TRBJ1-1,TGTGCCAGCAGCCAAGTTGAGGGTTACACTGAAGCTTTCTTT,CASSQVEGYTEAFF
-,-,TRBV4-3,TRBJ2-3,TGCGCCAGCAGCCAAGGGTACCCTCCAGATACGCAGTATTTT,CASSQGYPPDTQYF
once,TRBD1,TRBV30,TRBJ1-1,TGTGCCTGGAGTAGGCTCGCGACAGGGAGGGCTTTCTTT,CAWSRLATGRAFF
-,-,TRBV7-2,TRBJ2-3,TGTGCCAGCAGCTTAGGAGACTTGGTTACAGATACGCAGTATTTT,CASSLGDLVTDTQYF
-,TRBD1,TRBV5-4,TRBJ1-6,TGTGCCAGCAGCCAGGGGGGGGGCCATTCACCCCTCCACTTT,CASSQGGGHSPLHF
-,-,TRBV13,TRBJ1-1,TGTGCCAGCAGCTTCTATTCTAAGAACACTGAAGCTTTCTTT,CASSFYSKNTEAFF
-,-,TRBV6-2/TRBV6-3,TRBJ2-7,TGTGCCAGCAGTTACGCCATCACCAAAAGGCAGTACTTC,CASSYAITKRQYF
few,-,TRBV12-3/TRBV12-4,TRBJ1-1,TGTGCCAGCAGAACCGTTTGGCCCACTGAAGCTTTCTTT,CASRTVWPTEAFF
few,-,TRBV15,TRBJ2-2,TGTGCCACCAGAGGGGTAGTGACAGAGAACAACGGGGAGCTGTTTTTT,CATRGVVTENNGELFF
-,-,TRBV30,TRBJ1-1,TGTGCCTGGAGAAGGGAGACTGAAGCTTTCTTT,CAWRRETEAFF
many,-,TRBV12-3/TRBV12-4,TRBJ1-2,TGTGCCAGCACGATTCTGTCGGTGCGGGGCTACACCTTC,CASTILSVRGYTF
-,-,TRBV3-1,TRBJ2-2,TGTGCCAGCAGCCAAGAATCTCTGGCAGGCAGCGGGGAGCTGTTTTTT,CASSQESLAGSGELFF
few,-,TRBV4-2,TRBJ2-7,TGTGCCAGCAGCACAGACCCCCAGAGAACCTACGAGCAGTACTTC,CASSTDPQRTYEQYF
few,-,TRBV20-1,TRBJ1-5,TGCAGTGCTAGGGCCTCGAATCAGCCCCAGCATTTT,CSARASNQPQHF